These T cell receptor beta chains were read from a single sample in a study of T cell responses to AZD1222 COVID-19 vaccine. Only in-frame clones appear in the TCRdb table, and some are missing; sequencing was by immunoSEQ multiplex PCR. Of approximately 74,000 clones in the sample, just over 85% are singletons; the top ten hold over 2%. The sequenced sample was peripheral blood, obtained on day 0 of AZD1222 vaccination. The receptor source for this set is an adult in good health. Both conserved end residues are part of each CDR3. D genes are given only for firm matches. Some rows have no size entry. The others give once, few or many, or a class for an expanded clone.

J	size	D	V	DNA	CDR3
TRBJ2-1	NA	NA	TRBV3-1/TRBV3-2	TGTGCCAGCAGCCAACCCCGAGGTCCAGGCCACAATGAGCAGTTCTTC	CASSQPRGPGHNEQFF
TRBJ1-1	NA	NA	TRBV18	TGTGCCAGCTCACCTGGGACAAAGGCGACTGAAGCTTTCTTT	CASSPGTKATEAFF
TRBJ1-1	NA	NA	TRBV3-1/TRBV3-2	TGTGCCAGCAGCCAGGGACGGGCTGAAGCTTTCTTT	CASSQGRAEAFF
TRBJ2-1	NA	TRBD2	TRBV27	TGTGCCAGCAGTTTAGGCGCTAGCGGAGTCTACAATGAGCAGTTCTTC	CASSLGASGVYNEQFF
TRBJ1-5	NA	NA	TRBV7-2	TGTGCCAGCAGCCACAGTGATGGTCAGCCCCAGCATTTT	CASSHSDGQPQHF
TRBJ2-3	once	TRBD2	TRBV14	TGTGCCAGCAGCCAAGTAGCGGGGGCAGATACGCAGTATTTT	CASSQVAGADTQYF
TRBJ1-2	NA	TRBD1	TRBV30	TGTGCCTCACAGGGGGTCACCTTATATGGCTACACCTTC	CASQGVTLYGYTF
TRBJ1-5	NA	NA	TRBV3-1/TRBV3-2	TGTGCCAGCAGCCAAGAGGCAGGGGCGCCCCAGCATTTT	CASSQEAGAPQHF
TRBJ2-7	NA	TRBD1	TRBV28	TGTGCCAGCAGTTTACTGACAGGGGGAATCTACGAGCAGTACTTC	CASSLLTGGIYEQYF
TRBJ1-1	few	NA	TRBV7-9	TGTGCCAGCAGCTCCTCTTCCTTT	CASSSSSF
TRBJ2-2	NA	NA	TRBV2	TGTGCCAGCAGTGAAACGTGGGCAGCGAACACCGGGGAGCTGTTTTTT	CASSETWAANTGELFF
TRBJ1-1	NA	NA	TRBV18	TGTGCCAGCTCCCCCGGCCGGAACACTGAAGCTTTCTTT	CASSPGRNTEAFF
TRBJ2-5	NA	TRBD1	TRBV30	TGTGCCTGGGACAGGGTAAAAGAGACCCAGTACTTC	CAWDRVKETQYF
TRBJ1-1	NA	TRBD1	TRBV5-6	TGTGCCAGCAGCTTGATCGGAGGACAGGGGTATGGAACTGAAGCTTTCTTT	CASSLIGGQGYGTEAFF
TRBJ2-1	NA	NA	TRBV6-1	TGTGCCAGCAGAGAAGATACAGGGTCCTACAATGAGCAGTTCTTC	CASREDTGSYNEQFF
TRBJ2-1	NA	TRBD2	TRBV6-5	TGTGCCAGCAGTTATACCGGGACTAGCGGTGACAATGAGCAGTTCTTC	CASSYTGTSGDNEQFF
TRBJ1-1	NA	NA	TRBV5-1	TGCGCCAGCAGCTCGAGGGAGTCCCTTGCGAACACTGAAGCTTTCTTT	CASSSRESLANTEAFF
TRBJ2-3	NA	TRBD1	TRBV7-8	TGTGCCAGCAGCCCAGACAGGGGGAGGAACACAGATACGCAGTATTTT	CASSPDRGRNTDTQYF
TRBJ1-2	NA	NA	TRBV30	TGTGCCTGGAGCGAGCGGGGGCTACAAGGCTACACCTTC	CAWSERGLQGYTF
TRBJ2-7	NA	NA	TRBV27	TGTGCCAGCAGTTTAGCCCCCAGTGGGCCCTACGAGCAGTACTTC	CASSLAPSGPYEQYF
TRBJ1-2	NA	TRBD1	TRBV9	TGTGCCAGCAGCGCCCAGGACAGGGGGCGCGTTCCAATACGCTATGGCTACACCTTC	CASSAQDRGRVPIRYGYTF
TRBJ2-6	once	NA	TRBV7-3	TGTGCCAGCAGCTTAATAAGCTCTGGGGCCAACGTCCTGACTTTC	CASSLISSGANVLTF
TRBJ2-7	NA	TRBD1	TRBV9	TGTGCCAGCAGCACGAGGGGACAGGGGGCGCATGAGCAGTACTTC	CASSTRGQGAHEQYF
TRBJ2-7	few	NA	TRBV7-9	TGTGCCAGCAGCTTAGCGCTTTCAGACCTGAGCGGCGAGCAGTACTTC	CASSLALSDLSGEQYF
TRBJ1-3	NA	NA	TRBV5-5	TGTGCCAGCAGCTTGGTGGTCCTTGGCAGGGGTTCTGGAAACACCATATATTTT	CASSLVVLGRGSGNTIYF
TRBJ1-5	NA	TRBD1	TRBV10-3	TGTGCCATCGGTGAGGCAGGGGGCCGTCAGCCCCAGCATTTT	CAIGEAGGRQPQHF
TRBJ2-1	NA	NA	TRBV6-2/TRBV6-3	TGTGCCAGCAGTAACGGGGTTCGGGGGAGCTCCTACAATGAGCAGTTCTTC	CASSNGVRGSSYNEQFF
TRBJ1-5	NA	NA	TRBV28	TGCTCAATACGGGAGGGCAATCAGCCCCAGCATTTT	CSIREGNQPQHF
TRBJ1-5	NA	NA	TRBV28	TGTGCCAGCCTGGAGGGGGTTGCCAATCAGCCCCAGCATTTT	CASLEGVANQPQHF
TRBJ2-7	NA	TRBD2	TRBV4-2	TGTGCCAGCAGCCAAGATGCAGGGGTCTCTAGCGGGGACTCCTACGAGCAGTACTTC	CASSQDAGVSSGDSYEQYF
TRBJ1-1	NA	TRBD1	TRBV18	TGTGCCAGCTCACCAGTATACTTCAAGGCCGTAGAGGGGGCGGAACACACTGAAGCTTTCTTT	CASSPVYFKAVEGAEHTEAFF
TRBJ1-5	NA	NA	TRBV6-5	TGTGCCAGCATGTATACAGGGTTTAGCAATCAGCCCCAGCATTTT	CASMYTGFSNQPQHF
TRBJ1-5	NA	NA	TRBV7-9	TGTGCCAGCAGTTCAACGACAGGAACGAGCAATCAGCCCCAGCATTTT	CASSSTTGTSNQPQHF
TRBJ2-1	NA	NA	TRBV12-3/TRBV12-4	TGTGCCAGCAGGGGTCTTGACAATGAGCAGTTCTTC	CASRGLDNEQFF
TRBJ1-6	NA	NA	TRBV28	TGTGCCAGCAGTTTTAAGGGCTCCTATAATTCACCCCTCCACTTT	CASSFKGSYNSPLHF
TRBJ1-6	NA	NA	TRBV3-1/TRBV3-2	TGTGCCAGCAGCCAAGACCCACAGGGTAGCAATTCACCCCTCCACTTT	CASSQDPQGSNSPLHF
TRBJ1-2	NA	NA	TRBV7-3	TGTGCCAGCAGCTTAGAGTCTGGGAAGGACTATGGCTACACCTTC	CASSLESGKDYGYTF
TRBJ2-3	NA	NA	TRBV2	TGTGCCAGCAGGGAGCTTCCAGGGAGCGATACGCAGTATTTT	CASRELPGSDTQYF
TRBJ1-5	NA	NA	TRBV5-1	TGCGCCAGCAGCTTGGCCTTCAGGGGCGATCAGCCCCAGCATTTT	CASSLAFRGDQPQHF